The subject of this entry is one TCR beta chain. The data originate from a study of CD8+ T cells in alopecia areata. In germline, CDR1 is MNHNS, CDR2 SASEGT. The V end was cut by 5 bases, the J end by 8 bases, with 9 bases between. There are 11 residues in the CDR3. The sequencing template was cDNA reverse transcribed from extracted RNA. Here immunoSEQ multiplex PCR was the method, and the copy in TCRdb shows in-frame clones only, minus some. The sample lists 150,000 to 200,000 clones, roughly 50% occurring once. The treatment: oral pan-JAK inhibitor, 5-10 mg twice daily. The chain carries TRBV6-1 and TRBJ1-2, with unresolved D. The sequence derives from a human donor with alopecia areata. The sequences come from CD4+ T cells sorted from blood, collected between weeks 55 and 65, from a patient treated with tofacitinib. The CDR3 bases are TGTGCCAGCAGTTCCCTTGGCGGCTACACCTTC. Its translation is CASSSLGGYTF.